This T cell receptor (beta chain) came from a study of shared clonotypes between healthy human individuals. General observations from the study: Inspection by rarefaction showed sorted-subset sequencing to be incomplete despite large depth.

As for this clone: What it recognizes is unknown.

It was into CD45RA+ naive and CD45RA-negative memory subsets that the CD4+ cells were split. Assay used: immunoSEQ multiplex PCR; TCRdb lists only in-frame clones, some missing. The table has over a million clones, more than 75% seen once; the top ten hold roughly 0.61%. The CDR3 contains 15 residues. From germline, CDR1 is SGHTA and CDR2 FQGNSA. Unmatched junction bases numbered 8, after V lost 5 bases and J lost 5 bases. V usage is TRBV7-2 and J usage is TRBJ2-3, with TRBD1 matching over 9 bases. The TCR sequence derives from a man younger than 35 in good health. Some clones in this sample may be carry-over from other donors' samples. Material: memory CD4+ T cells from PBMCs. The subset is: CD45RA-negative fraction. This CDR3 reads CASSRDRALGDTQYF. The DNA of the CDR3 is TGTGCCAGCAGCCGGGACAGGGCGTTAGGAGATACGCAGTATTTT.